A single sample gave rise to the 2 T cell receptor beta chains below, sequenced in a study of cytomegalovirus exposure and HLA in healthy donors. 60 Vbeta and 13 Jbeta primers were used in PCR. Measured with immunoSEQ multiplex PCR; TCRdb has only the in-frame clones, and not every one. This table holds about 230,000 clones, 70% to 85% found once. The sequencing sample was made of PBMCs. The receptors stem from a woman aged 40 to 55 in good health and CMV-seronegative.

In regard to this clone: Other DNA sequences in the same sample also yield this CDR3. CDR3 DNA sequence: TGTGCCAGCAGCCTTGACAGGGATCAGCCCCAGCATTTT. As protein: CASSLDRDQPQHF. The chain is built from TRBV7-8 and TRBJ1-5; 7 bases match TRBD1. The germline V gene encodes CDR1 SGHVS and CDR2 FQNEAQ. This CDR3 comprises 13 residues. Trimming cost V 5 bases and J 5 bases; bases outside gene matches: 3.

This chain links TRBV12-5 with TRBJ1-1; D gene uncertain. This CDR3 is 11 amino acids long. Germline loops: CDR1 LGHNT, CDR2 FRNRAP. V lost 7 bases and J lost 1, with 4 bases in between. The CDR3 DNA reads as TGTGCTAGTGCCTGGAACACTGAAGCTTTCTTT. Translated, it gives CASAWNTEAFF.